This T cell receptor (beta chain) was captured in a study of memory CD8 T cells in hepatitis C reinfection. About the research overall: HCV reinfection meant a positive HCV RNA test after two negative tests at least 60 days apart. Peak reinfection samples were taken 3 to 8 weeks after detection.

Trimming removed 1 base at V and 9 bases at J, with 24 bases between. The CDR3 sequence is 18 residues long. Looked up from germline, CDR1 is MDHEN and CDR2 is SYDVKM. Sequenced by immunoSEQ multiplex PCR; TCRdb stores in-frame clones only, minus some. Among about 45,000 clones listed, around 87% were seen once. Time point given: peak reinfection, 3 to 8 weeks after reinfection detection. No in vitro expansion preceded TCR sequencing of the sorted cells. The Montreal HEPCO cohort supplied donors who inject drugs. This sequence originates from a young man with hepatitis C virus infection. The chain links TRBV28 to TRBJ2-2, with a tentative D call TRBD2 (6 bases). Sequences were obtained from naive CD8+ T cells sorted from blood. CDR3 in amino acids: CASSLSTIRETNTRELFF. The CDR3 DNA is TGTGCCAGCAGTTTATCCACTATCCGGGAGACCAACACGAGGGAGCTGTTTTTT.